The source of this T cell receptor beta chain is a study of Ad26.COV2.S vaccination and SARS-CoV-2 variants. Whole-study findings and limits: Substantial breadth was reported for post-vaccination spike-specific CD8+ and CD4+ T cells. Using TCR breadth and depth analyses may have led to underestimated total T cell responses.

The ends lost 6 bases at V and 7 bases at J; junction bases unmatched: 12. Germline lookup yields CDR1 MDHEN and CDR2 SYDVKM. The CDR3 sequence is 15 residues long. Clones were read by immunoSEQ multiplex PCR, and TCRdb kept only the in-frame ones, dropping some. The sample includes about 350,000 clones, 92% seen only once; the top ten take 3.9%. On this clone itself: The antigen is unknown.

The rearrangement uses TRBV28 and TRBJ2-4, with 7 bases aligning to TRBD2. This sequence was found in a human donor who had recovered from COVID-19. This specimen was peripheral blood, taken after recovery from COVID-19. CDR3 nucleotide sequence: TGTGCCAGCAGAGCTTGGGGGGGGGTCGTGAACATTCAGTACTTC. Amino acids: CASRAWGGVVNIQYF.